This is a list of T cell receptor beta chains from one sample in a study of blood T cell repertoires in COVID-19. Data came from immunoSEQ multiplex PCR; TCRdb stores just in-frame clones and leaves some out. Among around 150,000 clones listed, about 80% were seen once. Sequencing was performed on PBMCs or T cells enriched from blood (not recorded which). The receptor set was obtained from a woman aged 60-75 years who had recovered from COVID-19. CDR3s include the opening cysteine and the closing phenylalanine or tryptophan. Fields, in order: CDR3 DNA, CDR3 protein, V gene, J gene, D gene, clone size. A D gene is named only where the DNA matches it firmly. Clone size is shown for a subset of rows, as once, few, many or a class of expanded clone.

cdr3_nt: TGCGCCAGCAGGCCACAGGGTAAGGTCACTGAAGCTTTCTTT; cdr3_aa: CASRPQGKVTEAFF; v_call: TRBV5-1; j_call: TRBJ1-1; d_call: NA; clone_size: NA
cdr3_nt: TGCGCCAGCAGCGTACAGGGCGTTAGCTCCTACGAGCAGTACTTC; cdr3_aa: CASSVQGVSSYEQYF; v_call: TRBV5-1; j_call: TRBJ2-7; d_call: NA; clone_size: NA
cdr3_nt: TGTGCCAGCAGCACAGACAGGGGAAGAGGCTACACCTTC; cdr3_aa: CASSTDRGRGYTF; v_call: TRBV11-2; j_call: TRBJ1-2; d_call: TRBD1; clone_size: NA
cdr3_nt: TGCAGTGCGCTCGGAGGCTACGAGCAGTACTTC; cdr3_aa: CSALGGYEQYF; v_call: TRBV20-1; j_call: TRBJ2-7; d_call: NA; clone_size: NA
cdr3_nt: TGTGCCAGCCTCACAAACCAGGGAGGCGAAAAACTGTTTTTT; cdr3_aa: CASLTNQGGEKLFF; v_call: TRBV27; j_call: TRBJ1-4; d_call: NA; clone_size: few
cdr3_nt: TGTGCCAGCAGCTTGGCCGATGTTGTACTAGCGGGGGGCTACGAGCAGTACTTC; cdr3_aa: CASSLADVVLAGGYEQYF; v_call: TRBV5-5; j_call: TRBJ2-7; d_call: TRBD2; clone_size: NA
cdr3_nt: TGTGCCAGCAGTGAACAGGGGGGCACTGAAGCTTTCTTT; cdr3_aa: CASSEQGGTEAFF; v_call: TRBV6-4; j_call: TRBJ1-1; d_call: TRBD1; clone_size: NA
cdr3_nt: TGTGCCAGCAGTGTTCAGGGGTTAGGCAATCAGCCCCAGCATTTT; cdr3_aa: CASSVQGLGNQPQHF; v_call: TRBV2; j_call: TRBJ1-5; d_call: NA; clone_size: NA
cdr3_nt: TGTGCCAGCAGTTACTCGGACTTGACGACGGGAGAGACCCAGTACTTC; cdr3_aa: CASSYSDLTTGETQYF; v_call: TRBV6-6; j_call: TRBJ2-5; d_call: NA; clone_size: NA
cdr3_nt: TGTGCCAGCAGCGCACAGGGATCAAGAGACTATGGCTACACCTTC; cdr3_aa: CASSAQGSRDYGYTF; v_call: TRBV9; j_call: TRBJ1-2; d_call: NA; clone_size: once
cdr3_nt: TGTGCCAGCTCACCACCGGGGCTAGCGGGGGCCAAAAGCTCCTACGAGCAGTACTTC; cdr3_aa: CASSPPGLAGAKSSYEQYF; v_call: TRBV18; j_call: TRBJ2-7; d_call: TRBD2; clone_size: NA
cdr3_nt: TGTGCCTGGGAGGCCGGACAGGGCATCACTGAAGCTTTCTTT; cdr3_aa: CAWEAGQGITEAFF; v_call: TRBV30; j_call: TRBJ1-1; d_call: TRBD1; clone_size: NA
cdr3_nt: TGTGCCAGCAGGGCGATTGGAGCGGGGGTCTCCTACGAGCAGTACTTC; cdr3_aa: CASRAIGAGVSYEQYF; v_call: TRBV2; j_call: TRBJ2-7; d_call: TRBD2; clone_size: NA
cdr3_nt: TGCGCCAGCAGCGGTCCGGGACAGGGATTCGGAGAGACCCAGTACTTC; cdr3_aa: CASSGPGQGFGETQYF; v_call: TRBV5-1; j_call: TRBJ2-5; d_call: TRBD1; clone_size: NA
cdr3_nt: TGTGCCAGCAGTGAATGGCCTAGCACAGATACGCAGTATTTT; cdr3_aa: CASSEWPSTDTQYF; v_call: TRBV6-1; j_call: TRBJ2-3; d_call: NA; clone_size: NA
cdr3_nt: TGTGCCAGCAGCTCCCCCAGCGAGTACGAGCAGTACTTC; cdr3_aa: CASSSPSEYEQYF; v_call: TRBV13; j_call: TRBJ2-7; d_call: NA; clone_size: NA
cdr3_nt: TGTGCCAGCAGCTTAGTATCCGGACAGGAGTATTTCGGTGGGGAGACCCAGTACTTC; cdr3_aa: CASSLVSGQEYFGGETQYF; v_call: TRBV7-9; j_call: TRBJ2-5; d_call: TRBD1; clone_size: few
cdr3_nt: TGTGCCAGCAGCTCATTCGGAGATACGCAGTATTTT; cdr3_aa: CASSSFGDTQYF; v_call: TRBV7-2; j_call: TRBJ2-3; d_call: NA; clone_size: NA
cdr3_nt: TGTGCCAGCAGCTTACGCGGTCAAGAGACCCAGTACTTC; cdr3_aa: CASSLRGQETQYF; v_call: TRBV7-9; j_call: TRBJ2-5; d_call: NA; clone_size: NA
cdr3_nt: TGTGCCAGTAGAGGCGGACAGCATAACACCGGGGAGCTGTTTTTT; cdr3_aa: CASRGGQHNTGELFF; v_call: TRBV19; j_call: TRBJ2-2; d_call: NA; clone_size: NA
cdr3_nt: TGTGCCAGCAGCCCCGGGACAGGCAGCTACGAGCAGTACTTC; cdr3_aa: CASSPGTGSYEQYF; v_call: TRBV5-4; j_call: TRBJ2-7; d_call: TRBD1; clone_size: NA
cdr3_nt: TGTGCCAGCAGCGAAGGGACTAGCTACCACCAAGAGACCCAGTACTTC; cdr3_aa: CASSEGTSYHQETQYF; v_call: TRBV7-9; j_call: TRBJ2-5; d_call: TRBD2; clone_size: few
cdr3_nt: TGTGCCAGCAGTTTGGCTCTCGATGGGGGCCAGGGCTACACCTTC; cdr3_aa: CASSLALDGGQGYTF; v_call: TRBV27; j_call: TRBJ1-2; d_call: NA; clone_size: NA
cdr3_nt: TGTGCCAGTAGGACAACAGGGCGTCCAGAGGAAAAACTGTTTTTT; cdr3_aa: CASRTTGRPEEKLFF; v_call: TRBV19; j_call: TRBJ1-4; d_call: NA; clone_size: NA
cdr3_nt: TGTGCCAGCAGCCTTAGGACAGGATCCTACGAGCAGTACTTC; cdr3_aa: CASSLRTGSYEQYF; v_call: TRBV27; j_call: TRBJ2-7; d_call: TRBD1; clone_size: NA
cdr3_nt: TGTGCCAGCTGGACAGGGGGCATTTACGAGCAGTACTTC; cdr3_aa: CASWTGGIYEQYF; v_call: TRBV18; j_call: TRBJ2-7; d_call: TRBD1; clone_size: NA
cdr3_nt: TGTGCCAGCAGCTTCCCCGACAGGGTCTACAATGAGCAGTTCTTC; cdr3_aa: CASSFPDRVYNEQFF; v_call: TRBV5-6; j_call: TRBJ2-1; d_call: TRBD1; clone_size: once
cdr3_nt: TGTGCCAGCAGGTTTCAGGGCGGCACTGAAGCTTTCTTT; cdr3_aa: CASRFQGGTEAFF; v_call: TRBV11-2; j_call: TRBJ1-1; d_call: NA; clone_size: NA
cdr3_nt: TGTGCCAGCAGTCGCACAGGGGACTCTGGAAACACCATATATTTT; cdr3_aa: CASSRTGDSGNTIYF; v_call: TRBV6-6; j_call: TRBJ1-3; d_call: TRBD1; clone_size: NA
cdr3_nt: TGTGCCAGCAGCTTAGGACAGGGCTCCTACGAGCAGTACTTC; cdr3_aa: CASSLGQGSYEQYF; v_call: TRBV5-8; j_call: TRBJ2-7; d_call: TRBD1; clone_size: NA
cdr3_nt: TGTGCCAGCAGCCATACCGGACAACGCACAGATACGCAGTATTTT; cdr3_aa: CASSHTGQRTDTQYF; v_call: TRBV3-1/TRBV3-2; j_call: TRBJ2-3; d_call: NA; clone_size: NA
cdr3_nt: TGTGCCAGTAGTCGGGTCAGTTTGAACACTGAAGCTTTCTTT; cdr3_aa: CASSRVSLNTEAFF; v_call: TRBV19; j_call: TRBJ1-1; d_call: NA; clone_size: few
cdr3_nt: TGCAGCGTGGAGCGGGGGGGTCGGAATGAGCAGTTCTTC; cdr3_aa: CSVERGGRNEQFF; v_call: TRBV29-1; j_call: TRBJ2-1; d_call: TRBD2; clone_size: NA
cdr3_nt: TGTGCCAGCAGCCTACCCCCCGATACGCAGTATTTT; cdr3_aa: CASSLPPDTQYF; v_call: TRBV27; j_call: TRBJ2-3; d_call: NA; clone_size: NA
cdr3_nt: TGTGCCAGCAGTTACTCCCGGGGGGTAAGGGAGCAGTACTTC; cdr3_aa: CASSYSRGVREQYF; v_call: TRBV6-2/TRBV6-3; j_call: TRBJ2-7; d_call: TRBD2; clone_size: NA
cdr3_nt: TGTGCCAGCAGTGTCTCAGAGCGGGGGGTCAAAAACATTCAGTACTTC; cdr3_aa: CASSVSERGVKNIQYF; v_call: TRBV2; j_call: TRBJ2-4; d_call: TRBD2; clone_size: once
cdr3_nt: TGTGCCAGTAGTGCGACAGGGGGCAAAGAAAAACTGTTTTTT; cdr3_aa: CASSATGGKEKLFF; v_call: TRBV19; j_call: TRBJ1-4; d_call: TRBD1; clone_size: NA
cdr3_nt: TGTGCCAGCAGCCAAGACAACCGACACTTGGGCTACACCTTC; cdr3_aa: CASSQDNRHLGYTF; v_call: TRBV14; j_call: TRBJ1-2; d_call: NA; clone_size: NA
cdr3_nt: TGTGCCAGCTCGTACACTAGCGGGGGAACTATAAGGGATACGCAGTATTTT; cdr3_aa: CASSYTSGGTIRDTQYF; v_call: TRBV18; j_call: TRBJ2-3; d_call: TRBD2; clone_size: NA
cdr3_nt: TGTGCCAGCAGCCAAGAGGTGGTGGGAGCCTATGGCTACACCTTC; cdr3_aa: CASSQEVVGAYGYTF; v_call: TRBV14; j_call: TRBJ1-2; d_call: NA; clone_size: NA
cdr3_nt: TGCGCCAGCAGCCAAGAGTCACAGCGCACAGATACGCAGTATTTT; cdr3_aa: CASSQESQRTDTQYF; v_call: TRBV4-1; j_call: TRBJ2-3; d_call: NA; clone_size: NA
cdr3_nt: TGTGCCATCAGGGGTGGGAGAATGGAGACCCAGTACTTC; cdr3_aa: CAIRGGRMETQYF; v_call: TRBV10-3; j_call: TRBJ2-5; d_call: NA; clone_size: few
cdr3_nt: TGTGCCTGGAGTCATCCCCGGGACAGGGGTTGGTACGAGCAGTACTTC; cdr3_aa: CAWSHPRDRGWYEQYF; v_call: TRBV30; j_call: TRBJ2-7; d_call: TRBD1; clone_size: NA
cdr3_nt: TGTGCCAGTAGTACAGGGGGCGCCGGGGCCAACGTCCTGACTTTC; cdr3_aa: CASSTGGAGANVLTF; v_call: TRBV19; j_call: TRBJ2-6; d_call: TRBD1; clone_size: NA
cdr3_nt: TGTGCCAGCAGTGAATATCGGGGGAACACTGAAGCTTTCTTT; cdr3_aa: CASSEYRGNTEAFF; v_call: TRBV25-1; j_call: TRBJ1-1; d_call: NA; clone_size: NA
cdr3_nt: TGCGCCAGCAGTAAAACTACGGTGGGACACATATACTCCTACGAGCAGTACTTC; cdr3_aa: CASSKTTVGHIYSYEQYF; v_call: TRBV23-1; j_call: TRBJ2-7; d_call: NA; clone_size: NA
cdr3_nt: TGTGCCTGGGAGACTAAAGCAACTAATGAAAAACTGTTTTTT; cdr3_aa: CAWETKATNEKLFF; v_call: TRBV30; j_call: TRBJ1-4; d_call: NA; clone_size: NA
cdr3_nt: TGTGCCAGCAGCTTCACAGGGAAGCGCCAGCCCCAGCATTTT; cdr3_aa: CASSFTGKRQPQHF; v_call: TRBV11-2; j_call: TRBJ1-5; d_call: NA; clone_size: NA
cdr3_nt: TGCGCCAGCAGCCAAGTCGGTTCCGATCAGCCCCAGCATTTT; cdr3_aa: CASSQVGSDQPQHF; v_call: TRBV4-1; j_call: TRBJ1-5; d_call: NA; clone_size: NA